This record looks at one T cell receptor (beta chain) sequence and its context. Its antigen is as yet unknown. This sample stems from a study of follicular helper T cells after annual influenza vaccination. Study-level background: Sampling occurred days 0, 7 and 28 after each influenza vaccination. The study's findings and limits: Only about 10-22% of analyzed cells yielded productive TCRB sequences. Day 7 ICOS+CD38+ clones later appeared mostly in ICOS-CD38- cTfh.

Described time point: 2015-2016 season, 7 days after influenza vaccination. V lost 2 bases, J lost 2 bases, and 9 bases lay in between. CDR3 length: 14 amino acids. Looked up from germline, CDR1 is MNHNS and CDR2 is SASEGT. Profiling relied on immunoSEQ multiplex PCR, and the TCRdb table lists in-frame clones only, not all of them. The table includes around 8,700 clones, 75% to 85% detected once. The sample in question was CXCR5+ CD38- circulating T follicular helper cells from blood, obtained 7 days after influenza vaccination. Sample subset: circulating Tfh, non-naive CD4+CXCR5+PD-1+ (ICOS+CD38+ or ICOS-CD38-). The chain uses TRBV6-1 and TRBJ2-5; D unclear. The sequence derives from an adult who received the influenza vaccine. The CDR3 sequence is CASSESRVQETQYF. CDR3 DNA sequence: TGTGCCAGCAGTGAATCAAGGGTACAAGAGACCCAGTACTTC.